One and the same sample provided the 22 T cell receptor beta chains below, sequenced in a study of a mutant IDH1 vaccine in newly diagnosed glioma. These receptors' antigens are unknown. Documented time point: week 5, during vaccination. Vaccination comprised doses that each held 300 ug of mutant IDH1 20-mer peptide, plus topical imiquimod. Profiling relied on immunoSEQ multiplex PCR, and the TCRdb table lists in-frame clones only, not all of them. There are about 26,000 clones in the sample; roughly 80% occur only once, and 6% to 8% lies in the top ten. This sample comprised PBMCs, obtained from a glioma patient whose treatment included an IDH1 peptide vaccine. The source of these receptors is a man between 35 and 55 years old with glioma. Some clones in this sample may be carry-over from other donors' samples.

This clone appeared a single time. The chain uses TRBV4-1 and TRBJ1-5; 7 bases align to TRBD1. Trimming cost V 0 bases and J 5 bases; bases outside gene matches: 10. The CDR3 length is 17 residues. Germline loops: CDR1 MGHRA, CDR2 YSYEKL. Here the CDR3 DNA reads TGCGCCAGCAGCCAAGATATAAGGGGGCGACGCGATCAGCCCCAGCATTTT. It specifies CASSQDIRGRRDQPQHF.

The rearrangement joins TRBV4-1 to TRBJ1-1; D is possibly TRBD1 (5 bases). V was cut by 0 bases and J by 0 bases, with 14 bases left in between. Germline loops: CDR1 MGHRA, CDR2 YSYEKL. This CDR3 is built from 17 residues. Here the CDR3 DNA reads TGCGCCAGCAGCCAAGAGGGGGGAAACTCTTTGAACACTGAAGCTTTCTTT. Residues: CASSQEGGNSLNTEAFF.

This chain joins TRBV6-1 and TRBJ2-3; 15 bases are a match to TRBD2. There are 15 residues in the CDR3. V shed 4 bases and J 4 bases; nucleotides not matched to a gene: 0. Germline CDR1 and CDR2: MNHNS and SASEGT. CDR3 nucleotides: TGTGCCAGCAGTGGGACTAGCGGGGGGGCAGATACGCAGTATTTT. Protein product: CASSGTSGGADTQYF.

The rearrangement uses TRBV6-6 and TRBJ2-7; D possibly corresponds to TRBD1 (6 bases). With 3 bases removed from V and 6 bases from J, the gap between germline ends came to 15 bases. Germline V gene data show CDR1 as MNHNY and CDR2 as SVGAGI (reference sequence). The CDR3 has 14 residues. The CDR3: CASSYAAGAGEQYF. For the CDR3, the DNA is TGTGCCAGCAGTTATGCCGCAGGGGCAGGCGAGCAGTACTTC.

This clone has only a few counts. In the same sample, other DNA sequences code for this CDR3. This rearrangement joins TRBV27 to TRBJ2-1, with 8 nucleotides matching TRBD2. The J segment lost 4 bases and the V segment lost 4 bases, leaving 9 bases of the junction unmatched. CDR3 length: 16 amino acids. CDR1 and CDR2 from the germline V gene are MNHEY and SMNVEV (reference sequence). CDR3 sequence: CASSSPSGGRYNEQFF. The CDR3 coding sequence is TGTGCCAGCAGTTCCCCAAGCGGGGGCCGGTACAATGAGCAGTTCTTC.

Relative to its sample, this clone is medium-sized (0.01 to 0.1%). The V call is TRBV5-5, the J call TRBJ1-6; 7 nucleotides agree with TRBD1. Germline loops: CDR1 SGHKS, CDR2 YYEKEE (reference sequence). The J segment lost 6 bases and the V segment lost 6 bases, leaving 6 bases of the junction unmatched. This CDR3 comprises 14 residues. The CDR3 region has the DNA TGTGCCAGCACCGGGACAGCGGTTAATTCACCCCTCCACTTT. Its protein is CASTGTAVNSPLHF. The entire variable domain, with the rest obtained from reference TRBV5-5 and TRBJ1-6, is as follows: DAGVTQSPTHLIKTRGQQVTLRCSPISGHKSVSWYQQVLGQGPQFIFQYYEKEERGRGNFPDRFSARQFPNYSSELNVNALLLGDSALYLCASTGTAVNSPLHFGNGTRLTVT.

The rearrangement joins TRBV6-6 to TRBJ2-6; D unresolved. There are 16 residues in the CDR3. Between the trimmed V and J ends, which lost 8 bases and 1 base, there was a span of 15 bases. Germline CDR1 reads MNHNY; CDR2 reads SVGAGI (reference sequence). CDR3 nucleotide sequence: TGTGCCAGCGGGGTGGGTATAGGGTCTGGGGCCAACGTCCTGACTTTC. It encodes CASGVGIGSGANVLTF.

CDR3 protein: CSVSLQGPGELFF. The DNA for the CDR3 is TGCAGCGTCTCCTTACAGGGTCCCGGGGAGCTGTTTTTT. The rearrangement uses TRBV29-1 and TRBJ2-2; possibly TRBD1 for D (6 bases). Germline CDR1 reads SQVTM; CDR2 reads ANQGSEA. Trimming took 6 bases from V and 6 from J, leaving 14 bases between them. The length of the CDR3 is 13 residues.

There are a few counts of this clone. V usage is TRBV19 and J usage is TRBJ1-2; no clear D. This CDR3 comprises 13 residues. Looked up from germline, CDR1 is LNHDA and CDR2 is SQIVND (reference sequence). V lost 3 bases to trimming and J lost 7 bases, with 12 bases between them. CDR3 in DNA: TGTGCCAGTAGTATTCGGGTTTTGGGTGGCTACACCTTC. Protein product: CASSIRVLGGYTF.

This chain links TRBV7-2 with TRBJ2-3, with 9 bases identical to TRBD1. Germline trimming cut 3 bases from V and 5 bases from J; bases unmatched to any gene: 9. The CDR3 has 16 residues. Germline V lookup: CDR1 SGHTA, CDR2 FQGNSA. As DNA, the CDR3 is TGTGCCAGCAGCTTGCTGGGGGACAGGGTTGGAGATACGCAGTATTTT. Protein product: CASSLLGDRVGDTQYF. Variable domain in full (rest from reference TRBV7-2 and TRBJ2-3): GAGVSQSPSNKVTEKGKDVELRCDPISGHTALYWYRQSLGQGLEFLIYFQGNSAPDKSGLPSDRFSAERTGGSVSTLTIQRTQQEDSAVYLCASSLLGDRVGDTQYFGPGTRLTVL.

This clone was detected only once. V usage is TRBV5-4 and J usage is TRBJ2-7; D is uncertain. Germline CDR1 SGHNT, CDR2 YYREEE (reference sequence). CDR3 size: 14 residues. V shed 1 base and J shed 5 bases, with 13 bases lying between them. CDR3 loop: CASSLSSPQDEQYF. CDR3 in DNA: TGTGCCAGCAGCTTGTCTTCGCCCCAGGACGAGCAGTACTTC.

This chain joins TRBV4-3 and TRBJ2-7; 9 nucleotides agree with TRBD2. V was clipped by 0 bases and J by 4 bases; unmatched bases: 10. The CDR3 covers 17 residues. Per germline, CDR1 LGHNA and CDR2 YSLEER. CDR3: CASSQEVPAGGAYEQYF. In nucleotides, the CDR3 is TGCGCCAGCAGCCAAGAAGTCCCAGCGGGGGGCGCATACGAGCAGTACTTC.

For the CDR3, the DNA is TGTGCCAGTAGTCCCGGGGCCAGGTACGAGCAGTACTTC. This sequence encodes CASSPGARYEQYF. The rearrangement links TRBV19 to TRBJ2-7; D is tentatively TRBD1 or TRBD2 (5 bases each). Germline values: CDR1 LNHDA, CDR2 SQIVND (reference sequence). The CDR3 sequence is 13 residues long. Trimming shortened V by 5 bases and J by 4 bases, and 12 bases separated the two germline ends.

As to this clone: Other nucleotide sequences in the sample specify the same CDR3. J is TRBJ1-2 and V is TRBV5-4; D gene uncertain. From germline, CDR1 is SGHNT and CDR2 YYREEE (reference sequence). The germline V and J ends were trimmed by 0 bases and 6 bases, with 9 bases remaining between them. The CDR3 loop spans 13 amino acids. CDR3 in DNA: TGTGCCAGCAGCTTGGCTGGGATCGATGGCTACACCTTC. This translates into CASSLAGIDGYTF.

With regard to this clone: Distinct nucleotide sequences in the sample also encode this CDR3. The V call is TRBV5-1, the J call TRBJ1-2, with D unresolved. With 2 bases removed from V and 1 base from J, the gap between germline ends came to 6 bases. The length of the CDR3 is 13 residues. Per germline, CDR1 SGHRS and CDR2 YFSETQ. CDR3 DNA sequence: TGCGCCAGCAGCTTTGGGGTTAACTATGGCTACACCTTC. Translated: CASSFGVNYGYTF.

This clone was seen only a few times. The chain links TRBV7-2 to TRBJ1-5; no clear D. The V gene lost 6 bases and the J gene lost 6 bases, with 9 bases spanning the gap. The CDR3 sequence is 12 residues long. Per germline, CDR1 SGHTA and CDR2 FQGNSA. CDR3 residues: CASSLLGQPQHF. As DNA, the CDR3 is TGTGCCAGCAGTCTACTGGGTCAGCCCCAGCATTTT.

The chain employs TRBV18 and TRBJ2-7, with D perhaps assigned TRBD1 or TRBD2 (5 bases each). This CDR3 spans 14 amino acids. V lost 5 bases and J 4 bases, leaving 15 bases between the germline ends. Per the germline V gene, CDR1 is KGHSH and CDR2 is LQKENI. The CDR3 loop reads CASSTRAPGYEQYF. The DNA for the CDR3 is TGTGCCAGCTCAACCAGGGCCCCGGGGTACGAGCAGTACTTC.

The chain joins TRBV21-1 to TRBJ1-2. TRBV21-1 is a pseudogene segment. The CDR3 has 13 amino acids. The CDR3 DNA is TGTGCCGGCAGCAACGGGGGGACCCAGGGCTACACCTTC. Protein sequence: CAGSNGGTQGYTF.

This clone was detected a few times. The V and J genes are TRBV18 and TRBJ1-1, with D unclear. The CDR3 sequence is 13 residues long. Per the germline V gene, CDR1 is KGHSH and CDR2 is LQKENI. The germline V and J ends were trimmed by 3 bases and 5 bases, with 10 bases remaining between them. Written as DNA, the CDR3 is TGTGCCAGCTCACCCCTGGTGGGGACTGAAGCTTTCTTT. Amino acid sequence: CASSPLVGTEAFF.

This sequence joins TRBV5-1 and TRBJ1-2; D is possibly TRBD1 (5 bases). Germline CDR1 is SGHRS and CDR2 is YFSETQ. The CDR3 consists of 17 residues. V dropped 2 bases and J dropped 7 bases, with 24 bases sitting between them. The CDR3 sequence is CASSFGQGTGLESGYTF. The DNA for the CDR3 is TGCGCCAGCAGCTTTGGCCAAGGGACGGGTCTGGAGAGTGGCTACACCTTC.

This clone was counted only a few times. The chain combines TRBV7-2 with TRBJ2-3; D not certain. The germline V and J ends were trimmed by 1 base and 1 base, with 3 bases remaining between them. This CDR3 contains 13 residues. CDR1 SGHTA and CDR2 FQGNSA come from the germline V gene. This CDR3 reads CASSLGGTDTQYF. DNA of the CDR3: TGTGCCAGCAGCTTAGGGGGCACAGATACGCAGTATTTT.

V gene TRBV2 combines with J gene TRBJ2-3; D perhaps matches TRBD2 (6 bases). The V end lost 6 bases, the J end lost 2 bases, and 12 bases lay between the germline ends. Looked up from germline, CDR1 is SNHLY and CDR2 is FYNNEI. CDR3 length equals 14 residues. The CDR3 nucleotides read TGTGCCAGCAGGCTGGGGGGAACCACAGATACGCAGTATTTT. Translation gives CASRLGGTTDTQYF.